These 27 T cell receptor beta chains originate from one sample sequenced in a study of somatic mutations in cytotoxic T cells in rheumatoid arthritis (dated by TCRdb to 2017 to 2019). Libraries were made using the immunoSEQ multiplex PCR assay. TCRdb carries this immuneACCESS record with in-frame sequences only. Its versions omit some clonotypes, under half of them owing to an unresolved V gene in the studies checked, with the rest unexplained. The sample table shows approximately 19,000 clones, and 80% to 85% are seen once. Roughly 28% of the sample is held by the ten biggest clonotypes. The specimen was CD8+ T cells sorted from blood. These receptors were obtained from an adult with rheumatoid arthritis.

The J gene is TRBJ1-5, the V gene TRBV19; D is undetermined. Trimming cost V 3 bases and J 2 bases, with 11 bases left between them. CDR3 length: 15 amino acids. CDR1 is LNHDA, CDR2 SQIVND, per germline (reference sequence). The CDR3 spells CASSMGTRGNQPQHF. In DNA, the CDR3 is TGTGCCAGTAGTATGGGAACAAGGGGCAATCAGCCCCAGCATTTT.

The chain combines TRBV27 with TRBJ1-4, with D hard to call. Trimming left V 8 bases short and J 6 bases short, with 10 bases between. The V gene's germline CDR1 is MNHEY and CDR2 SMNVEV (reference sequence). This CDR3 is 12 amino acids long. CDR3 amino acids: CASLSLDEKLFF. DNA of the CDR3: TGTGCCAGCCTCAGTTTGGATGAAAAACTGTTTTTT.

The V gene is TRBV9, the J gene TRBJ2-5, with TRBD1 identical over 7 bases. This CDR3 is built from 14 residues. V trimming: 0 bases; J trimming: 4 bases; junction bases outside the gene matches: 3. Germline V lookup: CDR1 SGDLS, CDR2 YYNGEE. The CDR3 bases are TGTGCCAGCAGCGTAGCTTCAGGGGGAGAGACCCAGTACTTC. It specifies CASSVASGGETQYF. The complete variable domain, with remaining parts taken from reference TRBV9 and TRBJ2-5, reads DSGVTQTPKHLITATGQRVTLRCSPRSGDLSVYWYQQSLDQGLQFLIQYYNGEERAKGNILERFSAQQFPDLHSELNLSSLELGDSALYFCASSVASGGETQYFGPGTRLLVL.

The V and J genes are TRBV5-4 and TRBJ2-7, with a possible D match to TRBD1 (6 bases). This CDR3 is built from 14 residues. Germline-derived CDR1 and CDR2 are SGHNT and YYREEE (reference sequence). V lost 4 bases to trimming and J lost 0 bases, with 11 bases between them. The CDR3 is CASSPDSSSYEQYF. Written as DNA, the CDR3 is TGTGCCAGCAGCCCGGACAGTAGCTCCTACGAGCAGTACTTC.

This chain uses TRBV25-1 with TRBJ2-3; 13 bases are shared with TRBD2. The J segment lost 4 bases and the V segment lost 6 bases, leaving 10 bases of the junction unmatched. In germline, CDR1 is MGHDK, CDR2 SYGVNS. The CDR3 consists of 17 residues. CDR3 residues: CASRYDGLAGVSDTQYF. The CDR3 nucleotides are TGTGCCAGCAGATACGACGGACTAGCGGGAGTATCAGATACGCAGTATTTT. The whole variable domain, filled in from reference TRBV25-1 and TRBJ2-3, reads EADIYQTPRYLVIGTGKKITLECSQTMGHDKMYWYQQDPGMELHLIHYSYGVNSTEKGDLSSESTVSRIRTEHFPLTLESARPSHTSQYLCASRYDGLAGVSDTQYFGPGTRLTVL.

The chain recombines TRBV5-1 with TRBJ2-3; D remains ambiguous. The CDR3 is 16 amino acids. V shed 3 bases and J shed 2 bases, with 16 bases lying between them. From germline, CDR1 is SGHRS and CDR2 YFSETQ. CDR3 in DNA: TGCGCCAGCAGCTCAGGCACTTACGACTCCACAGATACGCAGTATTTT. As protein: CASSSGTYDSTDTQYF.

The V gene is TRBV19, the J gene TRBJ2-7; possible D gene TRBD2, 5 bases. Germline CDR1 reads LNHDA; CDR2 reads SQIVND (reference sequence). The CDR3 consists of 13 residues. The V end was cut by 5 bases, the J end by 4 bases, with 12 bases between. The CDR3 DNA follows: TGTGCCAGTAGTCACGCCCCGGGATACGAGCAGTACTTC. Translated: CASSHAPGYEQYF.

The chain is built from TRBV18 and TRBJ1-5, with 9 bases that match TRBD1. With 2 bases clipped from V and 4 bases from J, the junction kept 12 bases outside the gene matches. Per germline, CDR1 KGHSH and CDR2 LQKENI. The CDR3 covers 18 residues. This CDR3 reads CASSPVEDRGFTNQPQHF. CDR3 nucleotides: TGTGCCAGCTCACCAGTGGAGGACAGGGGATTTACGAATCAGCCCCAGCATTTT.

The chain links TRBV27 to TRBJ2-5, with 10 bases fitting TRBD1. From germline, CDR1 is MNHEY and CDR2 SMNVEV (reference sequence). CDR3 length: 15 amino acids. The V gene end was trimmed by 5 bases and the J gene end by 5 bases; junction bases not matched to a gene: 8. The CDR3 DNA sequence: TGTGCCAGCAGTCCAGAGGAGGGACAGGGGGAGACCCAGTACTTC. As protein: CASSPEEGQGETQYF.

The J gene is TRBJ1-1, the V gene TRBV7-9, with D unclear. CDR1 SEHNR and CDR2 FQNEAQ come from the germline V gene (reference sequence). CDR3 length equals 15 residues. The V end was cut by 2 bases, the J end by 1 base, with 11 bases between. The CDR3 DNA is TGTGCCAGCAGCTTACGCAGGTCTGGGAACACTGAAGCTTTCTTT. This encodes CASSLRRSGNTEAFF.

V gene TRBV5-6 combines with J gene TRBJ1-6; D gene ambiguous. V was trimmed by 3 bases and J by 6 bases, leaving 4 bases between them. This CDR3 has 12 amino acids. Germline V gene data show CDR1 as SGHDT and CDR2 as YYEEEE. The CDR3 DNA reads TGTGCCAGCAGCTATACTAATTCACCCCTCCACTTT. This sequence encodes CASSYTNSPLHF.

This clone was seen more than once but under ten times. The chain is built from TRBV15 and TRBJ2-1, with TRBD2 matching 8 bases. This CDR3 is 14 amino acids long. The J segment lost 8 bases and the V segment lost 0 bases, leaving 3 bases of the junction unmatched. Germline assignment: CDR1 LNHNV and CDR2 YYDKDF (reference sequence). The CDR3 DNA sequence: TGTGCCACCAGCAGAGATCGGGGGGGCTATGAGCAGTTCTTC. As protein: CATSRDRGGYEQFF.

The CDR3 DNA follows: TGCAGCGTTTCCGGGACAGCCTACGAGCAGTACTTC. Translating it yields CSVSGTAYEQYF. V usage is TRBV29-1 and J usage is TRBJ2-5; 7 nucleotides match TRBD1. The end of the DNA fits TRBJ2-7 better, so the J call may be wrong. The CDR3 runs 12 residues. Germline CDR1 is SQVTM and CDR2 is ANQGSEA.

The chain carries TRBV5-8 and TRBJ2-1, with 7 bases that match TRBD2. The length of the CDR3 is 15 residues. Trimming removed 0 bases from V and 8 bases from J; junction bases left unmatched: 8. Germline CDR1 and CDR2: SGHTS and YDEGEE. The DNA of the CDR3 is TGTGCCAGCAGCTTGGGCGGGAGTTCGGTTGATGAGCAGTTCTTC. Translating it yields CASSLGGSSVDEQFF. The variable domain in full, with the rest retrieved from reference TRBV5-8 and TRBJ2-1, is EAGVTQSPTHLIKTRGQQATLRCSPISGHTSVYWYQQALGLGLQFLLWYDEGEERNRGNFPPRFSGRQFPNYSSELNVNALELEDSALYLCASSLGGSSVDEQFFGPGTRLTVL.

The rearrangement links TRBV28 to TRBJ2-7; D might be TRBD1 or TRBD2, each matching 7 bases. Germline V gene data show CDR1 as MDHEN and CDR2 as SYDVKM. The CDR3 totals 12 residues. Here the CDR3 DNA reads TGTGCAACCAGGGGGGGGAGCTACGAGCAGTACTTC. The encoded protein is CATRGGSYEQYF.

This sequence joins TRBV4-1 and TRBJ2-1; TRBD2 agrees at 10 bases. The CDR3 is 16 residues long. V was pared by 4 bases and J by 3 bases, with 6 bases of the junction left unmatched. In germline, CDR1 is MGHRA, CDR2 YSYEKL. The CDR3 DNA reads as TGCGCCAGCAGCCCCCAGGGGACTAGCGACTACAATGAGCAGTTCTTC. Translating it yields CASSPQGTSDYNEQFF.

V usage is TRBV10-1 and J usage is TRBJ1-1; D unresolved. The V and J ends lost 2 bases and 2 bases respectively, with 6 bases between them. Germline CDR1 WNHNN, CDR2 SYGVQD (reference sequence). This CDR3 is built from 13 residues. In DNA, the CDR3 is TGCGCCAGCAGTGAGGCTGAAAACACTGAAGCTTTCTTT. Amino acids: CASSEAENTEAFF.

The J gene is TRBJ1-3, the V gene TRBV6-7; D remains unclear. TRBV6-7 is an open reading frame, and its role is uncertain. Trimming removed 6 bases at V and 0 bases at J, with 27 bases between. The CDR3 covers 20 residues. CDR3 nucleotides: TGTGCCAGCAGCCGCTACCAAACCTCAAATCATGGCCACTCTGGAAACACCATATATTTT. Encoded protein: CASSRYQTSNHGHSGNTIYF.

This chain links TRBV7-8 with TRBJ2-2; perhaps TRBD2 as D (6 bases). CDR1 SGHVS and CDR2 FQNEAQ come from the germline V gene. CDR3 length equals 15 residues. V shed 5 bases and J shed 0 bases, with 10 bases lying between them. The DNA for the CDR3 is TGTGCCAGCAGCGAGCGGGCCGCGAACACCGGGGAGCTGTTTTTT. Translation gives CASSERAANTGELFF.

The J gene is TRBJ1-2, the V gene TRBV29-1; TRBD1 might be the D (5 bases). Germline values: CDR1 SQVTM, CDR2 ANQGSEA. V was pared by 4 bases and J by 6 bases, with 12 bases between. CDR3 length: 12 amino acids. This CDR3 reads CSVGQLRNGYTF. The DNA of the CDR3 is TGCAGCGTTGGACAGTTAAGGAATGGCTACACCTTC.

The CDR3 sequence is CASSEEGWNLQETQYF. The CDR3 bases are TGTGCCAGCAGTGAAGAGGGCTGGAACCTCCAAGAGACCCAGTACTTC. The chain is built from TRBV6-1 and TRBJ2-5; D remains unclear. The length of the CDR3 is 16 residues. Germline CDR1 is MNHNS and CDR2 is SASEGT. The ends were cut back, 1 base at V and 1 base at J, with 13 bases in the middle.

V is TRBV29-1 and J is TRBJ2-1; D gene unclear. Trimming took off 5 bases at V and 0 bases at J, with 8 bases between the two ends. Germline V CDR1 and CDR2: SQVTM, ANQGSEA. This CDR3 spans 13 amino acids. CDR3 coding DNA: TGCAGCGTTCCGGCCAGCTCCTACAATGAGCAGTTCTTC. As protein: CSVPASSYNEQFF.

V usage is TRBV4-2 and J usage is TRBJ2-3; 8 nucleotides align to TRBD2. Germline loops: CDR1 LGHNA, CDR2 YNFKEQ. The length of the CDR3 is 15 residues. The ends lost 1 base at V and 5 bases at J; junction bases unmatched: 5. CDR3 in amino acids: CASSQANLAGDTQYF. The DNA for the CDR3 is TGTGCCAGCAGCCAAGCTAACCTAGCGGGAGATACGCAGTATTTT.

This clone has a handful of counts. This rearrangement joins TRBV6-1 to TRBJ1-1; TRBD1 is a possible D gene (5 bases). V shed 3 bases and J shed 3 bases, with 8 bases lying between them. The CDR3 is 13 residues long. Germline CDR1 MNHNS, CDR2 SASEGT. The CDR3 loop is CASSDGQHTEAFF. DNA for the CDR3: TGTGCCAGCAGTGACGGACAACACACTGAAGCTTTCTTT.

Only one count was recorded for this clone. The rearrangement joins TRBV6-5 to TRBJ1-4; D might be TRBD1 (5 bases). The ends were cut back, 5 bases at V and 8 bases at J, with 15 bases in the middle. The CDR3 has 14 residues. The germline V gene encodes CDR1 MNHEY and CDR2 SVGAGI. The CDR3 coding sequence is TGTGCCAGCAGTAGCCTGGGGAAGGGGGAAAAACTGTTTTTT. Protein sequence: CASSSLGKGEKLFF.

The chain recombines TRBV27 with TRBJ2-6; no definite D call. The CDR3 covers 13 residues. The germline V gene has CDR1 MNHEY and CDR2 SMNVEV (reference sequence). With 2 bases removed from V and 4 bases from J, the gap between germline ends came to 3 bases. In DNA form, the CDR3 reads TGTGCCAGCAGTTTAACAGGGGCCAACGTCCTGACTTTC. The encoded protein is CASSLTGANVLTF.

The chain employs TRBV30 and TRBJ1-2; perhaps TRBD1 as D (6 bases). CDR1 GTSNPN and CDR2 SVGIG come from the germline V gene (reference sequence). Trimming took off 1 base at V and 6 bases at J, with 12 bases between the two ends. The CDR3 has 13 residues. CDR3 residues: CAWSGGTHNGYTF. The CDR3 DNA sequence: TGTGCCTGGAGTGGCGGGACACATAATGGCTACACCTTC. Full variable domain (rest looked up from reference TRBV30 and TRBJ1-2): SQTIHQWPATLVQPVGSPLSLECTVEGTSNPNLYWYRQAAGRGLQLLFYSVGIGQISSEVPQNLSASRPQDRQFILSSKKLLLSDSGFYLCAWSGGTHNGYTFGSGTRLTVV.